This TCR beta chain was sequenced for a study of blood T cells in healthy people across ages. Next came a second PCR, run for about 7 to 12 cycles, which used a sample-barcoded 5' primer along with a J-beta primer mix. MiXCR was run by TCRdb on the 5' RACE reads, yielding one entry per CDR3 protein. The top ten clones hold under 4.5% of a sample with 800,000 or so distinct CDR3 sequences, about 25% of them seen once. This clonotype was observed a few times. Germline loops: CDR1 SGHVS, CDR2 FNYEAQ. The CDR3 length is 17 residues. V lost 4 bases, J lost 5 bases, and 14 bases stayed unmatched. The sample was also reused in another study, on T cells of mothers and their children. That investigation notes: Thymic selection, a shaping force on TCR recombination output, acts similarly in related and unrelated pairs.

V is TRBV7-6 and J is TRBJ2-3, with TRBD1 matching over 8 bases. This clonotype was sampled from a boy aged 10-17 years in good health. The sequencing input was blood. The CDR3 sequence: CASSSPFDRGRGDTQYF. Written as DNA, the CDR3 is TGTGCCAGCAGCTCTCCTTTCGACAGGGGTCGTGGAGATACGCAGTATTTT.